The TCR beta chain under discussion was sequenced for a study of T cells in Graves' hyperthyroidism and ophthalmopathy (dated by TCRdb to about 2019). Turning to the overall study: To identify TCR V-J signatures that set the groups apart, the researchers used a discovery cohort of about a hundred patients, made up of 40 to 45 with Graves' ophthalmopathy and about 60 with stable Graves' hyperthyroidism. The study also compared thyroid tissue and blood T-cell repertoires from over 5 Graves' hyperthyroidism patients. TCR Vbeta CDR3 sequencing of 120 to 150 peripheral blood samples (under 45 ophthalmopathy, 70 to 85 hyperthyroidism and roughly 17 progressor patients) is reported in the paper. The roughly 94 discovery patients were randomly split 7:3 into training and test sets. After sampling, hyperthyroidism patients received methimazole starting at 30 mg daily, and ophthalmopathy patients received high-dose intravenous methylprednisolone. Prospective prediction of ophthalmopathy was tested in an independent validation cohort of approximately 19 hyperthyroidism patients and approximately 17 patients who later progressed to ophthalmopathy.

The TCR beta CDR3 regions were amplified from the RNA transcripts. For the first round of RT-PCR on the TCR CDR3, the HTBI primer set was used together with the Qiagen OneStep RT-PCR kit. Libraries were constructed in a second round of multiplex PCR, after which size selection and purification were performed. Paired-end sequencing of the libraries was performed with 100 bp reads on an Illumina HiSeq2000. In the authors' own workflow: SOAPnuke was used to process the raw data, with reads discarded if the reads contained adapters or uncalled bases, had a mean Phred below 15, or lacked an exact constant-primer or identifier match. COPE v1.2.5 was used to merge the high-quality paired reads, and each unique nucleotide sequence was defined as a clonotype. MiTCR v1.1 was used to align clonotypes to the IMGT TRBV, TRBD and TRBJ reference segments. Only V-J combinations with frequency above 0.0001, covering 99% to 99.2% of repertoires, were analysed. A TCS score was defined as the ratio of F50 (clonal expansion) to E x V (chaos), with BLOSUM62-based TCRdist applied between CDR3 peptides within each V-J. Welch's t-statistics and random forest reduced some 510 V-J features to 13, which were used in a naive Bayes classifier (R e1071). Thyroid-blood repertoire similarity was quantified with the Morisita-Horn index. TCRdb reprocessing: public reads trimmed at Q25 with fastp, clones called with MiXCR, in-frame beta chains kept. Merged by CDR3 protein, the rows form single entries marked with the most common genes and DNA. These V and J calls originate from TCRdb's pipeline instead of the authors' own analysis. The sample table contains 45,000 or so distinct CDR3 sequences; only one count was recorded for approximately 50% of them. The top ten hold roughly 32% of the sample.

Study-wide findings and limitations: Sample size was not statistically predetermined, and investigators were not blinded to group allocation. A model built on a 13 V-J signature distinguished ophthalmopathy from stable hyperthyroidism, reaching around 90% sensitivity and 81.08% specificity in cross-validation and 80%/75% in testing. Most expanded thyroid clonotypes (frequency above 0.001) were also detected in blood, suggesting blood repertoires may reflect thyroid immune responses. During validation, the model predicted progression to ophthalmopathy a median of approximately 7 months ahead of onset, with almost 71% sensitivity and around 72% specificity.

The germline V gene (reference sequence) supplies CDR1 DFQATT and CDR2 SNEGSKA. Spanning cysteine to phenylalanine, the CDR3 consists of 19 amino acids. The retained sequence is limited to the CDR3, 57 bases, with the frame set at the first base. The junction shows trimming of 4 bases on V and 2 bases on J, and the gene matches do not reach 16 bases of it. Stable Graves' hyperthyroidism was defined as the absence of progression to ophthalmopathy over 18 months of follow-up. The hyperthyroidism patients were between 18 and 65 years old and newly diagnosed, with a disease duration of less than 2 months. The study excluded patients with uncontrolled infections, other autoimmune diseases, pregnancy or lactation. Clinical symptoms, serum thyroxine and TRAb, thyroid ultrasound, and orbital computed tomography formed the basis for the diagnoses. Trizol reagent was used to extract total RNA, and RNA quality was then checked on an Agilent 2100 Bioanalyzer.

Comments on this clonotype: Which antigen it targets is not known. There are no base qualities to consult, and no much larger clone falls within one base.

The rearranged segments are TRBV20-1 and TRBJ2-7, with 14 middle bases fitting TRBD2. The receptor was derived from a woman aged 50 to 60 with Graves' hyperthyroidism. The sample was peripheral blood or thyroid tissue (not recorded which). The DNA sequence is as follows: TGCAGTGCTATTGCCGGGACTAGCGGGAGAGAGGGATTGGCCTACGAGCAGTACTTC. This translates into CSAIAGTSGREGLAYEQYF.